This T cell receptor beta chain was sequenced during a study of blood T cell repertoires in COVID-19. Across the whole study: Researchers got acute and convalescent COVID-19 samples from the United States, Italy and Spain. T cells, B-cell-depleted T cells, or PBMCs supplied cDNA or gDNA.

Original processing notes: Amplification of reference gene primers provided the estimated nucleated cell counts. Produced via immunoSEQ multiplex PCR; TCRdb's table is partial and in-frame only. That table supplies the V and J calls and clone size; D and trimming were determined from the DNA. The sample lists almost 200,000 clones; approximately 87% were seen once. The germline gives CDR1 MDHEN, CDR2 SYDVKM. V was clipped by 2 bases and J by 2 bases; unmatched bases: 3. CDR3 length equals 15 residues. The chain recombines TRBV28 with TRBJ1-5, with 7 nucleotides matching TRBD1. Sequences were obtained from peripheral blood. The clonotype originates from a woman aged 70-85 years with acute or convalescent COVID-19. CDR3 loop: CASSLPQGGNQPQHF. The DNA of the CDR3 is TGTGCCAGCAGTTTACCCCAGGGGGGCAATCAGCCCCAGCATTTT.